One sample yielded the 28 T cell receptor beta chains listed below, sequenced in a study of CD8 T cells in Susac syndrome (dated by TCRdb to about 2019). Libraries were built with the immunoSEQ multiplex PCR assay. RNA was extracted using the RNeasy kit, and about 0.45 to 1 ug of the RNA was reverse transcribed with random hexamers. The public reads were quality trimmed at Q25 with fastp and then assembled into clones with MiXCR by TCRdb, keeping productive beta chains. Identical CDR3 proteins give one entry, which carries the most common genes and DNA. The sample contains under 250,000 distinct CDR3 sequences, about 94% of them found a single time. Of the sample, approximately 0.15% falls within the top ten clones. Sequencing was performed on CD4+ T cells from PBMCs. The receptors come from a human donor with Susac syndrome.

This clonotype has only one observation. The CDR3 here is CASSQVAGTTDTQYF. CDR3 DNA sequence: TGTGCCAGCAGCCAGGTGGCGGGTACCACAGATACGCAGTATTTT. This sequence joins TRBV5-4 and TRBJ2-3; a possible D gene is TRBD2 (5 bases). CDR1 and CDR2 from the germline V gene are SGHNT and YYREEE (reference sequence). Trimming left V 4 bases short and J 2 bases short, with 14 bases between. The CDR3 runs 15 residues.

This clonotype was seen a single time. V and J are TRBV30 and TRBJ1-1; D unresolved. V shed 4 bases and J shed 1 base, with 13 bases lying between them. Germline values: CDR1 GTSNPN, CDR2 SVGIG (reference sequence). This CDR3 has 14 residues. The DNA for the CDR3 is TGTGCCTGGACCCATTTAGGGAAGAACACTGAAGCTTTCTTT. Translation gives CAWTHLGKNTEAFF.

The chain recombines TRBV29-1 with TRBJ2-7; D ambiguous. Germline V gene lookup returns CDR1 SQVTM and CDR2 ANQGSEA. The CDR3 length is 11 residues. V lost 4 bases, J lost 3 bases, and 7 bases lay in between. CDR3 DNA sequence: TGCAGCGTTGGTCGAGTCTACGAGCAGTACTTC. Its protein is CSVGRVYEQYF.

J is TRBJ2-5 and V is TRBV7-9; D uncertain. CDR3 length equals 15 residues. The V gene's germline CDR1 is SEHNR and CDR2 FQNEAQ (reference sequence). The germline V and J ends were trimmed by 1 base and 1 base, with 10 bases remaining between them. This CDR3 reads CASSLGHIAQETQYF. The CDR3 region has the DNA TGTGCCAGCAGCTTAGGACACATAGCCCAAGAGACCCAGTACTTC.

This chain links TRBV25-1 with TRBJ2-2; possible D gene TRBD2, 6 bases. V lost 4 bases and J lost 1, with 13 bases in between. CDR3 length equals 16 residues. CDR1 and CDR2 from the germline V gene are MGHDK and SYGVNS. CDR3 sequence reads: CASSARLSGNTGELFF. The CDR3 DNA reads TGTGCCAGCAGTGCCCGTCTTAGCGGGAACACCGGGGAGCTGTTTTTT.

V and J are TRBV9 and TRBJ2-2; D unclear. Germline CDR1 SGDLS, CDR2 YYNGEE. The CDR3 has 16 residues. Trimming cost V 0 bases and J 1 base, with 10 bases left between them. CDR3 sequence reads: CASSVVPIGNTGELFF. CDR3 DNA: TGTGCCAGCAGCGTAGTCCCTATTGGGAACACCGGGGAGCTGTTTTTT.

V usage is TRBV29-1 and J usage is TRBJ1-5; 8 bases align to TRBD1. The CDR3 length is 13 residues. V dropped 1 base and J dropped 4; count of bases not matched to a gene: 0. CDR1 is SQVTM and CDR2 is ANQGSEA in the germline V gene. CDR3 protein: CSVEGTGNQPQHF. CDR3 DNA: TGCAGCGTTGAAGGGACAGGGAATCAGCCCCAGCATTTT.

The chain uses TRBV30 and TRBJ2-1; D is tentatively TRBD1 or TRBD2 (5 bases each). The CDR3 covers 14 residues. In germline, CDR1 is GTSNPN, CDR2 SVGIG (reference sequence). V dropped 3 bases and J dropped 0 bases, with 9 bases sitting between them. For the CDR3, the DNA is TGTGCCTGGAGGGGGGATCCCTCCTACAATGAGCAGTTCTTC. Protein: CAWRGDPSYNEQFF.

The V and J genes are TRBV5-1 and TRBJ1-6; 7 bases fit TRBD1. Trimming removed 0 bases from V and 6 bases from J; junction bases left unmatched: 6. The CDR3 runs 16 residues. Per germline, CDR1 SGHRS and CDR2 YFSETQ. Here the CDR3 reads CASSLAPGQTNSPLHF. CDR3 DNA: TGCGCCAGCAGCTTGGCCCCGGGACAGACTAATTCACCCCTCCACTTT.

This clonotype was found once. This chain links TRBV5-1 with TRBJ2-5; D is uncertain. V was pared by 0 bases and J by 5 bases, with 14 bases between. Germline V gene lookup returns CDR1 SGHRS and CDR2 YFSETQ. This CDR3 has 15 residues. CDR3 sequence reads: CASSLVLPPRETQYF. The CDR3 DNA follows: TGCGCCAGCAGCTTGGTTCTCCCCCCTCGGGAGACCCAGTACTTC.

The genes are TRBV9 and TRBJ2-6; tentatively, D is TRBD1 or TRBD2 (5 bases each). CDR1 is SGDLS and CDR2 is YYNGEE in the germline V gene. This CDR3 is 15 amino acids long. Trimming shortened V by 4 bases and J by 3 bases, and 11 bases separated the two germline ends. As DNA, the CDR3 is TGTGCCAGCAGCTCAAGTGGGGGTGGGGCCAACGTCCTGACTTTC. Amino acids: CASSSSGGGANVLTF.

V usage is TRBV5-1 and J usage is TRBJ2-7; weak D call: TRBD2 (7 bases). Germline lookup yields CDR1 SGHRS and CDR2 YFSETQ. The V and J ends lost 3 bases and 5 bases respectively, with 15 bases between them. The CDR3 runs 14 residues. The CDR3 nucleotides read TGCGCCAGCAGCTCTACGGGGGGCCAGAACGAGCAGTACTTC. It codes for CASSSTGGQNEQYF.

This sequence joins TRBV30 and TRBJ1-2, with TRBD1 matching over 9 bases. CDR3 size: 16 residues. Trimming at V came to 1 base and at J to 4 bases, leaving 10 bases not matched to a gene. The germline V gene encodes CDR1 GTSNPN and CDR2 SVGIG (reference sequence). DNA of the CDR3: TGTGCCTGGAGTGCTTCAGGACAGGGGCCAACCTATGGCTACACCTTC. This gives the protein CAWSASGQGPTYGYTF.

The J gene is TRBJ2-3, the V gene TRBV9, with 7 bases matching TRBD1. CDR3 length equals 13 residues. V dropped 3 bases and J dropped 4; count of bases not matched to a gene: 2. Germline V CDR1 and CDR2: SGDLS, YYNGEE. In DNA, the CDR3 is TGTGCCAGCAGCGCGACAGGGCCAGATACGCAGTATTTT. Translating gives CASSATGPDTQYF.

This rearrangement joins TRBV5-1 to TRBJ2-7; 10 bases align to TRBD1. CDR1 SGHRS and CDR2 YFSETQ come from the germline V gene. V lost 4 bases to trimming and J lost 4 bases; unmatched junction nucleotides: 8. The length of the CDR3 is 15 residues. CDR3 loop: CASSPGGTGVYEQYF. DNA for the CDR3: TGCGCCAGCAGCCCGGGCGGGACAGGGGTGTACGAGCAGTACTTC.

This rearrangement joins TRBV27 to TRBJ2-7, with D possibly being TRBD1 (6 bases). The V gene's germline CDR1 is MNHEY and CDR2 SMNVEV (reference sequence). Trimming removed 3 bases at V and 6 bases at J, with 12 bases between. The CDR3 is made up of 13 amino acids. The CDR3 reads CASSFRQVGEQYF. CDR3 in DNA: TGTGCCAGCAGTTTCCGACAGGTGGGCGAGCAGTACTTC.

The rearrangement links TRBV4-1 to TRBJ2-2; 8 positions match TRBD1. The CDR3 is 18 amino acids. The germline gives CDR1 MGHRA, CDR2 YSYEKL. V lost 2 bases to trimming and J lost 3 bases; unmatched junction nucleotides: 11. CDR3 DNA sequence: TGCGCCAGCAGCCAAACCGGACAGGGTTTCGGGGACACCGGGGAGCTGTTTTTT. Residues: CASSQTGQGFGDTGELFF.

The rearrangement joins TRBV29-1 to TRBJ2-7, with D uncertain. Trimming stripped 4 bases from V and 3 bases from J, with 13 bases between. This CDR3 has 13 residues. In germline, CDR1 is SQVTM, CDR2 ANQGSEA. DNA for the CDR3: TGCAGCGTTGGAACGGTCAACGGCTACGAGCAGTACTTC. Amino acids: CSVGTVNGYEQYF.

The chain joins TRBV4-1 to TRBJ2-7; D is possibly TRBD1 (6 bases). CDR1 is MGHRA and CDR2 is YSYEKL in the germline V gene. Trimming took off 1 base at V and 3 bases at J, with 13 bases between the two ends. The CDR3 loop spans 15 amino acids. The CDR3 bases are TGCGCCAGCAGCCAAGGACAGGCCCGAGGCTACGAGCAGTACTTC. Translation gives CASSQGQARGYEQYF.

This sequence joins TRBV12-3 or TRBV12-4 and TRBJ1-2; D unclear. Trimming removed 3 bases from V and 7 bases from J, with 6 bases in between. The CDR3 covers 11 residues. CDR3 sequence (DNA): TGTGCCAGCAGTTTGGGTGGTGGCTACACCTTC. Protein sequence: CASSLGGGYTF.

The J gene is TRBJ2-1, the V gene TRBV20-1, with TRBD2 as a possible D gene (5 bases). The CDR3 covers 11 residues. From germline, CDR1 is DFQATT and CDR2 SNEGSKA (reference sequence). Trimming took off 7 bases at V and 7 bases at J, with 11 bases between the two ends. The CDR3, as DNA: TGCAGTGGGGAAGCGGCGAATGAGCAGTTCTTC. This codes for CSGEAANEQFF.

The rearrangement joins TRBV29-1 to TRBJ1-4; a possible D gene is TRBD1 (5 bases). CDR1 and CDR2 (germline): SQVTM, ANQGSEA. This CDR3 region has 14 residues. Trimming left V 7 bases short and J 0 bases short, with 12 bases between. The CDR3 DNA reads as TGCAGCGCCGGAGACAGAGCAACTAATGAAAAACTGTTTTTT. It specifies CSAGDRATNEKLFF. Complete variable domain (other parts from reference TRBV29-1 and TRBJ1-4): SAVISQKPSRDICQRGTSLTIQCQVDSQVTMMFWYRQQPGQSLTLIATANQGSEATYESGFVIDKFPISRPNLTFSTLTVSNMSPEDSSIYLCSAGDRATNEKLFFGSGTQLSVL.

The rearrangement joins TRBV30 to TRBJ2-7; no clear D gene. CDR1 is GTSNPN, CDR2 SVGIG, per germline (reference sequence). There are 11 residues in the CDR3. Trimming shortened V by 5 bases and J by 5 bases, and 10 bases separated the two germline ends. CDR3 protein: CAWLQDHEQYF. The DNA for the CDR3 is TGTGCCTGGCTTCAGGACCACGAGCAGTACTTC.

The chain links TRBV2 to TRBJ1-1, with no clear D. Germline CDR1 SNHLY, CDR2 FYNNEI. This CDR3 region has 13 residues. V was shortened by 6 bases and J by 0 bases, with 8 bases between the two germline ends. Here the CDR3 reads CASRTLMNTEAFF. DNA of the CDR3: TGTGCCAGCAGGACCCTTATGAACACTGAAGCTTTCTTT.

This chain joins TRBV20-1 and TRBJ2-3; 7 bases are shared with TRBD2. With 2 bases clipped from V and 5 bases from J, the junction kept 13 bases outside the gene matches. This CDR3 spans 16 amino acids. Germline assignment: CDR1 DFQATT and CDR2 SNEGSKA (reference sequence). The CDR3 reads CSARSTRGEGRDTQYF. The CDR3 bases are TGCAGTGCTAGATCAACACGGGGGGAGGGTAGAGATACGCAGTATTTT.

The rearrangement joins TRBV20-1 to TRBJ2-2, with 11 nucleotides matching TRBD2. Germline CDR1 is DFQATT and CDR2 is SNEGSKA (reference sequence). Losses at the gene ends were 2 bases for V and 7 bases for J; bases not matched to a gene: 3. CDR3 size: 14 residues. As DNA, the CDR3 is TGCAGTGCTAGATCGGGACTAGCGGACGGGGAGCTGTTTTTT. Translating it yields CSARSGLADGELFF.

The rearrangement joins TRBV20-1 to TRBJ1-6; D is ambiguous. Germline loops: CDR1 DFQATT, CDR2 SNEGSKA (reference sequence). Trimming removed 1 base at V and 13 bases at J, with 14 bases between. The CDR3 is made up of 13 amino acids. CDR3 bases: TGCAGTGCTAGAGCGGAGTCAGAGGCTCCCCTCCACTTT. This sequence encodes CSARAESEAPLHF.

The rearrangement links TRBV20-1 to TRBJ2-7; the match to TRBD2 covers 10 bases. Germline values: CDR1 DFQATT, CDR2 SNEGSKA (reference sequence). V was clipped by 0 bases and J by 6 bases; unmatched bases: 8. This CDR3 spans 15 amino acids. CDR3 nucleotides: TGCAGTGCTAGAGATCTGATAGCGGGGGGAGGCGAGCAGTACTTC. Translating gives CSARDLIAGGGEQYF.